The 5 T cell receptor beta chains below come from one sample, sequenced in a study of T cell repertoires in aging, cancer and after chemotherapy. TRB rearrangements spanning V, D and J were amplified using mixed TRB-A/B primers. MiXCR, applied by TCRdb to the multiplex PCR reads, yields one record per CDR3 protein. The sample contains more than 8,500 distinct CDR3 sequences, 35% to 45% of which appear only once. The template was genomic DNA from peripheral blood, not RNA. The sequenced sample was blood. All receptors derive from a human donor with a solid tumor.

V gene TRBV6-1 combines with J gene TRBJ2-5, with 11 positions matching TRBD2. V lost 5 bases and J lost 4; bases outside the gene matches: 6. Germline lookup yields CDR1 MNHNS and CDR2 SASEGT. The CDR3 extends over 15 amino acids. The CDR3 protein is CASSYSGGAPETQYF. The CDR3 nucleotides read TGTGCCAGCAGTTATAGCGGGGGGGCCCCAGAGACCCAGTACTTC.

The rearrangement links TRBV30 to TRBJ2-3, with D possibly TRBD1 on 5 matching bases. The CDR3 totals 14 residues. The germline V gene encodes CDR1 GTSNPN and CDR2 SVGIG (reference sequence). V was cut by 0 bases and J by 5 bases, with 12 bases left in between. CDR3 bases: TGTGCCTGGAGTGTAGTGGGGCTGGGAGATACGCAGTATTTT. It specifies CAWSVVGLGDTQYF.

V is TRBV6-5 and J is TRBJ2-7; D perhaps matches TRBD1 (8 bases). The germline V gene encodes CDR1 MNHEY and CDR2 SVGAGI. V lost 3 bases and J lost 6, with 18 bases in between. The CDR3 extends over 15 amino acids. The CDR3 loop is CASSYSYRGGFEQYF. The CDR3 nucleotides read TGTGCCAGCAGTTATTCCTACAGGGGGGGTTTCGAGCAGTACTTC.

The chain links TRBV19 to TRBJ2-1; the match to TRBD2 covers 8 bases. Germline CDR1 and CDR2: LNHDA and SQIVND (reference sequence). This CDR3 has 18 amino acids. After removal of 7 bases from V and 0 bases from J, the junction contained 14 bases not matched to a gene. The CDR3 DNA follows: TGTGCCAGTACCCCGACTTGCGGGAGGTTGAGCTCCTACAATGAGCAGTTCTTC. Translation gives CASTPTCGRLSSYNEQFF.

V gene TRBV4-1 combines with J gene TRBJ2-2; D gene ambiguous. The CDR3 spans 14 residues. Germline V gene sequence: CDR1 MGHRA, CDR2 YSYEKL. The V and J ends lost 1 base and 4 bases respectively, with 7 bases between them. CDR3: CASSQVLSTGELFF. The CDR3 DNA reads TGCGCCAGCAGCCAAGTACTTAGCACCGGGGAGCTGTTTTTT.